The next 5 T cell receptor beta chains were all read from a single sample in a study of technical replicates of blood from several donors. TCRdb's table, derived via immunoSEQ multiplex PCR, lists solely in-frame clones and lacks some. This table holds 95,000 or so clones, approximately 95% found once. The sample comprised T cells isolated from PBMCs. The receptors here all came from a human donor in good health.

This chain joins TRBV6-1 and TRBJ2-7, with TRBD2 matching over 7 bases. Germline assignment: CDR1 MNHNS and CDR2 SASEGT. V was clipped by 6 bases and J by 4 bases; unmatched bases: 9. This CDR3 spans 14 amino acids. This chain's CDR3 is CASRLGGEGYEQYF. CDR3 nucleotides: TGTGCCAGCAGATTGGGGGGGGAAGGTTACGAGCAGTACTTC.

The chain combines TRBV9 with TRBJ2-7; 12 nucleotides match TRBD2. Germline lookup yields CDR1 SGDLS and CDR2 YYNGEE. With 2 bases clipped from V and 4 bases from J, the junction kept 7 bases outside the gene matches. The CDR3 totals 16 residues. The chain's CDR3 is CASSVSGLAGNYEQYF. CDR3 coding DNA: TGTGCCAGCAGCGTGTCTGGACTAGCGGGAAATTACGAGCAGTACTTC.

The rearrangement links TRBV9 to TRBJ2-7; 10 bases are shared with TRBD2. With 0 bases clipped from V and 2 bases from J, the junction kept 11 bases outside the gene matches. CDR1 is SGDLS and CDR2 is YYNGEE in the germline V gene. The length of the CDR3 is 18 residues. CDR3 in amino acids: CASSVGPSGRDLAYEQYF. In nucleotides, the CDR3 is TGTGCCAGCAGCGTAGGACCTAGCGGGAGAGATCTGGCCTACGAGCAGTACTTC.

This clone appeared a single time. This CDR3 is CSVVSGTAYEQYF. The CDR3, as DNA: TGCAGCGTCGTATCCGGGACAGCCTACGAGCAGTACTTC. The chain couples TRBV29-1 to TRBJ2-7, with 7 bases identical to TRBD1. The CDR3 has 13 residues. CDR1 and CDR2 from the germline V gene are SQVTM and ANQGSEA. Losses at the gene ends were 6 bases for V and 2 bases for J; bases not matched to a gene: 7.

Only one count was recorded for this clone. The V and J genes are TRBV27 and TRBJ2-4, with no clear D. The CDR3 is made up of 17 amino acids. V was trimmed by 10 bases and J by 1 base, leaving 23 bases between them. From germline, CDR1 is MNHEY and CDR2 SMNVEV (reference sequence). CDR3 DNA: TGTGCCACCCTAGTGTCCCCCCTCGCCGTGGCCAAAAACATTCAGTACTTC. Translation gives CATLVSPLAVAKNIQYF.